The clone carrying this T cell receptor beta chain was observed many times. Its antigen is unknown. With a duration under 2 months, the hyperthyroidism was newly diagnosed in patients aged 18 to 65. PBMCs were derived from about 10 ml fresh peripheral blood. The sample comes from a study of T cells in Graves' hyperthyroidism and ophthalmopathy. From RNA transcripts, TCR beta CDR3 regions were amplified. A set of HTBI primers served as the primers for a first-round RT-PCR of the TCR CDR3. TCRdb re-called the multiplex PCR reads with MiXCR, one entry per CDR3 protein. The repertoire holds hundreds of thousands of distinct CDR3 sequences, with approximately 15% as singletons. Study conclusions and caveats: Prediction of ophthalmopathy progression came a median roughly 6.6 months pre-onset.

The source material was blood. This TCR derives from a young woman with Graves' hyperthyroidism.

CDR3 nucleotide sequence: TGTGCCAGCAGTTACTCGAGCGGGCGTACAGATACGCAGTATTTT. Translated: CASSYSSGRTDTQYF. This rearrangement joins TRBV6-5 to TRBJ2-3; D is possibly TRBD2 (6 bases). Germline V gene sequence: CDR1 MNHEY, CDR2 SVGAGI. The CDR3 spans 15 residues. Deletions cut 0 bases from V and 3 bases from J, with 10 bases between.